One sample yielded the 17 T cell receptor beta chains listed below, sequenced in a study of human T cells and chemical hapten exposure. Time point given: pre-sensitization, week 0. The treatment denotes: therapeutic diphenylcyclopropenone sensitization with weekly scalp DPC. A single record per CDR3 protein comes from TCRdb applying MiXCR to the RACE reads. This table holds around 380,000 distinct CDR3 sequences, 5.5% found once. Specimen: whole blood, collected in connection with sensitization to the hapten diphenylcyclopropenone (DPC). The receptor source for this set is a woman in her late teens or twenties with alopecia areata. Some clones in this sample may be carry-over from other donors' samples.

The V and J genes are TRBV2 and TRBJ1-5; D not resolved. Trimming took off 6 bases at V and 0 bases at J, with 12 bases between the two ends. Germline CDR1 and CDR2: SNHLY and FYNNEI. CDR3 length: 15 residues. The CDR3, as DNA: TGTGCCAGCAGCCTACAGACGTATAGCAATCAGCCCCAGCATTTT. It codes for CASSLQTYSNQPQHF.

The rearrangement links TRBV7-9 to TRBJ1-2; no reliable D call. CDR1 and CDR2 from the germline V gene are SEHNR and FQNEAQ (reference sequence). The CDR3 loop spans 14 amino acids. Between the trimmed V and J ends, which lost 6 bases and 8 bases, there was a span of 19 bases. The CDR3 DNA is TGTGCCAGCAGTAAGCTAGACCAGTACGTCGGCTACACCTTC. Translated, it gives CASSKLDQYVGYTF.

This clonotype turned up a few times. This sequence joins TRBV27 and TRBJ1-5; 10 bases are a match to TRBD1. Germline V gene data show CDR1 as MNHEY and CDR2 as SMNVEV (reference sequence). The length of the CDR3 is 15 residues. J lost 6 bases, V lost 2 bases, and 4 bases had no gene match. The CDR3 is CASSLDRGRIQPQHF. The DNA for the CDR3 is TGTGCCAGCAGTTTAGACAGGGGGCGAATTCAGCCCCAGCATTTT.

This clonotype came up a few times. The rearrangement joins TRBV4-1 to TRBJ2-7; tentative D call: TRBD1 (6 bases). CDR1 is MGHRA and CDR2 is YSYEKL in the germline V gene. The CDR3 runs 14 residues. V was shortened by 7 bases and J by 6 bases, with 19 bases between the two germline ends. CDR3 in amino acids: CASTTGPAGSEQYF. DNA for the CDR3: TGCGCCAGCACCACAGGGCCGGCGGGTAGCGAGCAGTACTTC.

The genes are TRBV3-1 and TRBJ2-7; possible D gene TRBD1, 8 bases. Germline lookup yields CDR1 LGHDT and CDR2 YNNKEL (reference sequence). Trimming pared 2 bases from V and 5 bases from J, leaving 22 bases between. The CDR3 is 17 amino acids. The CDR3 loop is CASSQISLGQGGDEQYF. Here the CDR3 DNA reads TGTGCCAGCAGCCAAATCAGTCTCGGACAGGGAGGGGACGAGCAGTACTTC.

This clonotype was found a few times. The rearrangement joins TRBV4-3 to TRBJ1-6; D uncertain. Germline lookup yields CDR1 LGHNA and CDR2 YSLEER. Trimming stripped 2 bases from V and 7 bases from J, with 3 bases between. This CDR3 has 12 amino acids. CDR3: CASSQRNSPLHF. The CDR3 nucleotides are TGCGCCAGCAGCCAACGGAATTCACCCCTCCACTTT.

This clonotype was picked up a small number of times. The chain joins TRBV6-2 or TRBV6-3 to TRBJ2-3; D might be TRBD1 or TRBD2, each matching 6 bases. With 2 bases removed from V and 4 bases from J, the gap between germline ends came to 13 bases. CDR3 length: 15 amino acids. Per the germline V gene, CDR1 is MNHEY and CDR2 is SVGEGT. DNA for the CDR3: TGTGCCAGCAGTTACGTTGGAGGGGGTGCAGATACGCAGTATTTT. Its protein is CASSYVGGGADTQYF.

The V and J genes are TRBV19 and TRBJ2-7; D is possibly TRBD2 (6 bases). Germline V gene data show CDR1 as LNHDA and CDR2 as SQIVND (reference sequence). Trimming left V 6 bases short and J 0 bases short, with 12 bases between. The CDR3 extends over 14 amino acids. This chain's CDR3 is CASRVAADSYEQYF. CDR3 bases: TGTGCCAGTAGAGTAGCGGCTGACTCCTACGAGCAGTACTTC.

This clonotype has more than one count but fewer than ten. The chain recombines TRBV20-1 with TRBJ2-4, with 7 bases fitting TRBD1. CDR3 size: 16 residues. Germline CDR1 and CDR2: DFQATT and SNEGSKA (reference sequence). V shed 5 bases, J shed 0 bases, and the junction held 10 bases outside the gene matches. The CDR3 here is CSAGYRQGLAKNIQYF. The DNA of the CDR3 is TGCAGTGCTGGGTACAGACAGGGCCTAGCCAAAAACATTCAGTACTTC.

V usage is TRBV3-1 and J usage is TRBJ2-1; D is unclear. Trimming left V 6 bases short and J 9 bases short, with 9 bases between. This CDR3 region has 11 residues. In germline, CDR1 is LGHDT, CDR2 YNNKEL (reference sequence). The CDR3 DNA sequence: TGTGCCAGCAGGAGAGCTGGTGAGCAGTTCTTC. This gives the protein CASRRAGEQFF.

The rearrangement uses TRBV7-9 and TRBJ2-2; the match to TRBD2 covers 9 bases. The CDR3 has 15 amino acids. The V gene end was trimmed by 4 bases and the J gene end by 11 bases; junction bases not matched to a gene: 11. Germline CDR1 and CDR2: SEHNR and FQNEAQ (reference sequence). The CDR3 loop reads CASSSAGTSSRELFF. The CDR3 coding sequence is TGTGCCAGCAGCTCCGCCGGGACTAGCTCCCGAGAGCTGTTTTTT.

This clonotype was counted only a few times. The J gene is TRBJ2-3, the V gene TRBV19; possible D gene TRBD2, 5 bases. There are 15 residues in the CDR3. Germline values: CDR1 LNHDA, CDR2 SQIVND (reference sequence). V was shortened by 6 bases and J by 0 bases, with 13 bases between the two germline ends. The CDR3 loop reads CASRLGLTSTDTQYF. The DNA of the CDR3 is TGTGCCAGTAGGCTCGGACTGACTAGCACAGATACGCAGTATTTT.

Worth noting for this clonotype: A much larger clone lies a single base off, so this may be a read error. The CDR3 sequence is CAISVGTGASGANVLTF. CDR3 nucleotides: TGTGCCATCAGTGTAGGGACAGGGGCCTCTGGGGCCAACGTCCTGACTTTC. The chain couples TRBV10-3 to TRBJ2-6, with 10 bases matching TRBD1. Germline V lookup: CDR1 ENHRY, CDR2 SYGVKD. After removal of 4 bases from V and 0 bases from J, the junction contained 3 bases not matched to a gene. The CDR3 runs 17 residues.

The rearrangement links TRBV5-1 to TRBJ1-1, with unresolved D. CDR1 and CDR2 (germline): SGHRS, YFSETQ. V was cut by 0 bases and J by 1 base, with 7 bases left in between. The CDR3 totals 14 residues. CDR3 bases: TGCGCCAGCAGCTTGGATACGGCGAACACTGAAGCTTTCTTT. It translates to CASSLDTANTEAFF.

This clonotype has at least ten counts. CDR3 protein: CASSLTGASSPLHF. The CDR3 bases are TGTGCCAGCAGCCTTACAGGGGCCAGTTCACCCCTCCACTTT. The V call is TRBV6-6, the J call TRBJ1-6, with TRBD1 matching 7 bases. Germline CDR1 MNHNY, CDR2 SVGAGI (reference sequence). The CDR3 totals 14 residues. Trimming took 6 bases from V and 9 from J; bases not matched to a gene: 8.

Turning to this clonotype: The conserved phenylalanine or tryptophan normally closing the CDR3 is absent here, so this likely arose from a read error. The chain recombines TRBV11-2 with TRBJ1-5, with D possibly matching TRBD1 (5 bases). Per germline, CDR1 SGHAT and CDR2 FQNNGV. The CDR3 has 15 residues. Deletions cut 1 base from V and 3 bases from J, with 10 bases between. CDR3 nucleotide sequence: TGTGCCAGCAGCTTAGGAGGGACGAACAATCAGCCCCAGCATTTG. Its protein is CASSLGGTNNQPQHL.

The gene calls are TRBV12-3 or TRBV12-4 and TRBJ1-2; no reliable D call. The CDR3 contains 13 residues. The V gene lost 3 bases and the J gene lost 5 bases, with 10 bases spanning the gap. The DNA for the CDR3 is TGTGCCAGCAGTTTCGAAAAGGCTTATGGCTACACCTTC. This gives the protein CASSFEKAYGYTF.